This TCR beta chain derives from a study of blood T cells in healthy people across ages. Study-wide findings and caveats: Roughly linear age-related decline in beta diversity appeared, significant by age about 40.

For the second PCR, which ran for roughly 6 to 11 cycles, a sample-barcoded 5' primer and a J-beta primer mix were used. One entry per CDR3 protein, called by TCRdb with MiXCR from the 5' RACE reads. The sample contains fewer than 1,000,000 distinct CDR3 sequences, around 45% of which appear only once. Extractions gave at least 6 micrograms of total RNA per sample. Turning to this clonotype: What it binds is not known.

The specimen was blood. The origin of this receptor is a man in his sixties in good health.

The CDR3 DNA follows: TGTGCCAGCAGCTTAAGGGACATCAACACTGAAGCTTTCTTT. This gives the protein CASSLRDINTEAFF. The V gene is TRBV7-2, the J gene TRBJ1-1; a possible D gene is TRBD1 (6 bases). The V and J ends lost 2 bases and 2 bases respectively, with 9 bases between them. In germline, CDR1 is SGHTA, CDR2 FQGNSA. This CDR3 comprises 14 residues.